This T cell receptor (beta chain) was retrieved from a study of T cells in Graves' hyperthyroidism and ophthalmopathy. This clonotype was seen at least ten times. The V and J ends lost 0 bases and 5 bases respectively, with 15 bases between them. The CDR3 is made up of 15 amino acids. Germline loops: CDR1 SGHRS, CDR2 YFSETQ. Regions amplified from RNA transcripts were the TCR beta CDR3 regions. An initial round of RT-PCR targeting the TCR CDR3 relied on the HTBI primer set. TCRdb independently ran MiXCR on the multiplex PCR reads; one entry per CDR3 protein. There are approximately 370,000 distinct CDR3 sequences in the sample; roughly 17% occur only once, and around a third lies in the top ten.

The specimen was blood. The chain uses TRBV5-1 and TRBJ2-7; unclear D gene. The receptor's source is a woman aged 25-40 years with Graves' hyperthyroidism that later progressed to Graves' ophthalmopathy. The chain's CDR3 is CASSLEGKNVDEQYF. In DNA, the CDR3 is TGCGCCAGCAGCTTGGAAGGAAAAAATGTTGACGAGCAGTACTTC. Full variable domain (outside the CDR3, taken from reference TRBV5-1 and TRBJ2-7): KAGVTQTPRYLIKTRGQQVTLSCSPISGHRSVSWYQQTPGQGLQFLFEYFSETQRNKGNFPGRFSGRQFSNSRSEMNVSTLELGDSALYLCASSLEGKNVDEQYFGPGTRLTVT.